This T cell receptor beta chain was observed in a study of T cell repertoires in cytomegalovirus infection (dated by TCRdb to the late 2010s). For context, the study as a whole: Donor HLA type was relevant to the analysis, because carriage of CMV infection together with the matching HLA type was indicated by public TCR beta signatures.

Sequencing used an Illumina HiSeq 1500. TCRdb's own reprocessing of the public reads used fastp at Q25 and MiXCR and kept productive beta chains. Here each entry gathers all rows of one CDR3 protein and keeps the most common genes and DNA. This sample has about 490,000 distinct CDR3 sequences in its table, and 16% of those were observed once. Of the sample, 24% is held by the ten largest clones. The paper as a whole reports these results and caveats: Cumulative frequency of public TCR beta family members discriminated carriers of CMV infection plus the relevant HLA type in this cohort and an independent approximately 370-donor cohort. The ex vivo response was dominated by HLA-C-restricted CMV-specific TCR beta clonotypes, which also provided the single most frequent clonotype in two of eight donors.

This clonotype was counted ten times or more. Its binding antigen is unknown. Nothing much larger sits one base from this clone, and base qualities are not available. The CDR3 spans 17 residues, from the cysteine through the phenylalanine. The only DNA kept is the CDR3, 51 bases in frame from the first base. Per the germline V gene, SGHTA is the CDR1 and FQGNSA is the CDR2. V is trimmed back by 8 bases and J by 2 bases, and the junction contains 8 bases that no gene match accounts for. The sequence came from a human donor in good health (CMV status not recorded). Some clones in this sample may be carry-over from other donors' samples. The chain is assembled from TRBV7-2 and TRBJ2-2, and TRBD2 matches 13 of the central bases. Material: CD8+ T cells from PBMCs. The DNA is as follows: TGTGCCAGCCCCGAGGGGACTAGCGGGATTAACACCGGGGAGCTGTTTTTT. The resulting protein is CASPEGTSGINTGELFF.